The next 3 T cell receptor beta chains were all read from a single sample in a study of CD8+CD57+ T cells in acquired aplastic anemia. Genomic DNA templated the TCR beta VDJ and CDR3 profiling. MiXCR, run by TCRdb on the reads, gives a single entry per CDR3 protein. The sample contains roughly 81,000 distinct CDR3 sequences, about half of which appear only once. Sequenced sample: sorted CD4+, CD8+, or CD8+CD57+ T cells (not recorded which) from PBMCs. The receptors come from a human donor in good health, serving as a control.

The rearrangement uses TRBV20-1 and TRBJ2-3; possibly TRBD2 for D (6 bases). V was pared by 3 bases and J by 2 bases, with 15 bases between. This CDR3 is 15 amino acids long. CDR1 is DFQATT, CDR2 SNEGSKA, per germline (reference sequence). As DNA, the CDR3 is TGCAGTGCTAGTGGGGCTAGCGTACTCACAGATACGCAGTATTTT. It specifies CSASGASVLTDTQYF.

This chain connects TRBV12-3 or TRBV12-4 to TRBJ1-2, with TRBD1 matching over 10 bases. This CDR3 is built from 15 residues. After removal of 6 bases from V and 8 bases from J, the junction contained 12 bases not matched to a gene. The chain's CDR3 is CASSPAGTGAGGYTF. The CDR3 bases are TGTGCCAGCAGCCCGGCCGGGACAGGGGCGGGAGGCTACACCTTC.

This clonotype was counted ten times or more. The rearrangement links TRBV20-1 to TRBJ2-1, with D possibly TRBD2 on 5 matching bases. CDR1 is DFQATT, CDR2 SNEGSKA, per germline (reference sequence). V was cut by 6 bases and J by 6 bases, with 6 bases left in between. The CDR3 is made up of 10 amino acids. CDR3 sequence: CSATSNEQFF. The CDR3 nucleotides are TGCAGTGCCACTAGCAATGAGCAGTTCTTC.